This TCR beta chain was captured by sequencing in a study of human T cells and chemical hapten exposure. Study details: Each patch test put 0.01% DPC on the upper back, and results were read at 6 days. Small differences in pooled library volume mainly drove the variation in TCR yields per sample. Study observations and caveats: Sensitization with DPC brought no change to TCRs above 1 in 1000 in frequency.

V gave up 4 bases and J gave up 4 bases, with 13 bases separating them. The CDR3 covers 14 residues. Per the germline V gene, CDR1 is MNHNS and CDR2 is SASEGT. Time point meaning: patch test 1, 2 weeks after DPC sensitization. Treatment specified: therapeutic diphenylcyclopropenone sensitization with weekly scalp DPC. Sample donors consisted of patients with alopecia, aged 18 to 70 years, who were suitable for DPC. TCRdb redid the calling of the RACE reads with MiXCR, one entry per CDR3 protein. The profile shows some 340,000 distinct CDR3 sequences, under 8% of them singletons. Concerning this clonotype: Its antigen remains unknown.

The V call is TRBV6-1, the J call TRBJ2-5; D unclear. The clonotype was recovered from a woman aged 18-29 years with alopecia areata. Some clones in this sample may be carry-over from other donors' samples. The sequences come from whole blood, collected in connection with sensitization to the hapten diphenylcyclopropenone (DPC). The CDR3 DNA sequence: TGTGCCAGCAGTGTCGGATCCCTTTTAGAGACCCAGTACTTC. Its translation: CASSVGSLLETQYF.